This T cell receptor (beta chain) came from a study of shared clonotypes between healthy human individuals. Regarding the study as a whole: Estimated clonotype richness was generally higher in naive than memory subsets.

Trimming removed 5 bases at V and 0 bases at J, with 9 bases between. The length of the CDR3 is 14 residues. Germline CDR1 reads SGHTA; CDR2 reads FQGNSA. The protocol was immunoSEQ multiplex PCR, while the TCRdb copy is restricted to in-frame clones and leaves out a portion. The top ten hold about 1.5% of the sample, which has some 980,000 clones, about three quarters seen once. Turning to this clone: Its antigen is currently unknown.

Each donor was a Caucasian adult residing in Nashville, Tennessee. V and J are TRBV7-2 and TRBJ2-3; possibly TRBD2 for D (5 bases). The sequencing sample was made of memory CD4+ T cells sorted from blood. Subset meaning: CD45RA-negative fraction. The source is a man in his late teens or twenties in good health. CDR3 in DNA: TGTGCCAGCAGCCAAAGCGGAAGCACAGATACGCAGTATTTT. The encoded protein is CASSQSGSTDTQYF.